The 23 T cell receptor beta chains reported below all come from one sample, sequenced in a study of Ad26.COV2.S vaccination and SARS-CoV-2 variants. Treatment specified: around 19 received Ad26.COV2.S at low or high dose, single or two shots; roughly five received placebo; per-sample allocation not given. Sample collection was performed on day 63 after the first vaccine or placebo injection. Clones were read by immunoSEQ multiplex PCR, and TCRdb kept only the in-frame ones, dropping some. The data hold 300,000 to 350,000 clones, with less than 90% observed a single time. The sequencing here drew on peripheral blood, taken in a trial of Ad26.COV2.S vaccine versus placebo. The receptors come from a person aged 18-60 years who received the Ad26.COV2.S COVID-19 vaccine or a placebo.

V usage is TRBV28 and J usage is TRBJ2-7; 10 nucleotides align to TRBD2. The CDR3 consists of 19 residues. Looked up from germline, CDR1 is MDHEN and CDR2 is SYDVKM. After removal of 6 bases from V and 2 bases from J, the junction contained 19 bases not matched to a gene. The CDR3 coding sequence is TGTGCCAGCAGCTTGAACTTAGGACAGCTAGCGGGAGAGGCCTACGAGCAGTACTTC. This encodes CASSLNLGQLAGEAYEQYF. The full variable domain, rest sourced from reference TRBV28 and TRBJ2-7, is DVKVTQSSRYLVKRTGEKVFLECVQDMDHENMFWYRQDPGLGLRLIYFSYDVKMKEKGDIPEGYSVSREKKERFSLILESASTNQTSMYLCASSLNLGQLAGEAYEQYFGPGTRLTVT.

The gene calls are TRBV5-1 and TRBJ1-2, with 7 bases that match TRBD1. CDR3 size: 15 residues. Trimming at V came to 0 bases and at J to 8 bases, leaving 10 bases not matched to a gene. Germline values: CDR1 SGHRS, CDR2 YFSETQ. As DNA, the CDR3 is TGCGCCAGCAGCTTGGGCGGCACAGGGGATGGGGGCTACACCTTC. Its translation is CASSLGGTGDGGYTF.

The J gene is TRBJ2-1, the V gene TRBV11-3, with 13 positions matching TRBD2. The junction had 6 bases not matched to a gene; V was cut back by 0 bases and J by 4 bases. This CDR3 comprises 18 residues. Germline CDR1 is SGHNT and CDR2 is YENEEA. CDR3: CASSLDRLAGGEYNEQFF. CDR3 nucleotides: TGTGCCAGCAGCTTAGACCGACTAGCGGGAGGAGAGTACAATGAGCAGTTCTTC.

The chain is built from TRBV18 and TRBJ2-2; tentatively, D is TRBD2 (5 bases). The V and J ends lost 2 bases and 2 bases respectively, with 12 bases between them. The CDR3 has 16 residues. Germline CDR1 KGHSH, CDR2 LQKENI. CDR3 sequence (DNA): TGTGCCAGCTCACCAGGCGTCGGGATAAACACCGGGGAGCTGTTTTTT. Its translation: CASSPGVGINTGELFF.

This clone has only one observation. This chain joins TRBV15 and TRBJ2-1, with 11 bases identical to TRBD2. From germline, CDR1 is LNHNV and CDR2 YYDKDF (reference sequence). Trimming removed 2 bases from V and 8 bases from J; junction bases left unmatched: 8. This CDR3 has 16 residues. The CDR3 protein is CATSRKLAGGAHEQFF. DNA of the CDR3: TGTGCCACCAGCAGAAAGTTAGCGGGGGGGGCCCATGAGCAGTTCTTC.

The genes are TRBV6-5 and TRBJ2-2, with 7 bases fitting TRBD2. Trimming removed 5 bases from V and 6 bases from J; junction bases left unmatched: 9. Per the germline V gene, CDR1 is MNHEY and CDR2 is SVGAGI. The CDR3 consists of 15 residues. Here the CDR3 DNA reads TGTGCCAGCAGTAAACTAGCGAGCGTGGCCGGGGAGCTGTTTTTT. Translation: CASSKLASVAGELFF.

The CDR3 DNA sequence: TGTGCCATCAGTGACGCACAGGGGGCCCAAGAGACCCAGTACTTC. It yields the protein CAISDAQGAQETQYF. This chain links TRBV10-3 with TRBJ2-5; TRBD1 aligns across 9 bases. The germline V gene has CDR1 ENHRY and CDR2 SYGVKD. CDR3 length equals 15 residues. Trimming cost V 3 bases and J 1 base; bases outside gene matches: 3.

Only a few counts were recorded for this clone. The chain recombines TRBV7-9 with TRBJ1-1, with a possible D match to TRBD1 (5 bases). Germline V gene data show CDR1 as SEHNR and CDR2 as FQNEAQ (reference sequence). CDR3 length: 14 amino acids. V was clipped by 11 bases and J by 0 bases, with 16 bases between them. This chain's CDR3 is CAPGGGFMNTEAFF. The CDR3 coding sequence is TGTGCCCCTGGGGGGGGGTTCATGAACACTGAAGCTTTCTTT.

The CDR3 sequence: CASSPGQGAGYEQYF. The CDR3 DNA follows: TGTGCCAGCAGCCCCGGACAGGGCGCTGGCTACGAGCAGTACTTC. This rearrangement joins TRBV11-2 to TRBJ2-7; 8 bases are a match to TRBD1. Trimming cost V 5 bases and J 3 bases; bases outside gene matches: 9. There are 15 residues in the CDR3. The germline V gene encodes CDR1 SGHAT and CDR2 FQNNGV.

The J gene is TRBJ1-1, the V gene TRBV7-2; D not certain. Per the germline V gene, CDR1 is SGHTA and CDR2 is FQGNSA. The CDR3 is 15 residues long. V dropped 5 bases and J dropped 4 bases, with 17 bases sitting between them. CDR3: CASSTNPTGSTEAFF. In DNA, the CDR3 is TGTGCCAGCAGCACCAACCCCACGGGAAGCACTGAAGCTTTCTTT.

CDR3 sequence (DNA): TGTGCCAGTAGTATAAGACAGAGCTATGGCTACACCTTC. Protein sequence: CASSIRQSYGYTF. The chain employs TRBV19 and TRBJ1-2; tentative D call: TRBD1 (5 bases). The CDR3 totals 13 residues. Germline CDR1 is LNHDA and CDR2 is SQIVND (reference sequence). V was cut by 2 bases and J by 4 bases, with 8 bases left in between.

The chain couples TRBV28 to TRBJ2-7; weak D call: TRBD1 (6 bases). This CDR3 region has 13 residues. Germline V CDR1 and CDR2: MDHEN, SYDVKM. V was cut by 7 bases and J by 4 bases, with 14 bases left in between. The DNA of the CDR3 is TGTGCCAGCATTCCCGGGACACAGTACGAGCAGTACTTC. Translating it yields CASIPGTQYEQYF.

This clone occurred a few times. This chain joins TRBV7-3 and TRBJ1-5; D ambiguous. The germline V and J ends were trimmed by 2 bases and 4 bases, with 6 bases remaining between them. The CDR3 is made up of 13 amino acids. The germline gives CDR1 SGHTA, CDR2 FQGTGA. CDR3: CASSLGANQPQHF. The CDR3 coding sequence is TGTGCCAGCAGCTTAGGTGCAAATCAGCCCCAGCATTTT.

The chain couples TRBV7-6 to TRBJ1-3; no firm D call. V gave up 5 bases and J gave up 0 bases, with 14 bases separating them. Germline V gene sequence: CDR1 SGHVS, CDR2 FNYEAQ. This CDR3 has 16 amino acids. CDR3 amino acids: CASSGPYPSSGNTIYF. The CDR3 coding sequence is TGTGCCAGCAGCGGTCCGTACCCTTCCTCTGGAAACACCATATATTTT.

The chain combines TRBV29-1 with TRBJ2-5, with a possible D match to TRBD1 (6 bases). Germline assignment: CDR1 SQVTM and CDR2 ANQGSEA. V was cut by 8 bases and J by 2 bases, with 15 bases left in between. This CDR3 has 13 amino acids. The DNA for the CDR3 is TGCAGCTCCCGCAGGGGACATCAAGAGACCCAGTACTTC. Translation: CSSRRGHQETQYF.

The rearrangement links TRBV9 to TRBJ2-1, with unresolved D. Trimming shortened V by 3 bases and J by 10 bases, and 11 bases separated the two germline ends. Germline CDR1 SGDLS, CDR2 YYNGEE. The CDR3 sequence is 12 residues long. In DNA form, the CDR3 reads TGTGCCAGCAGCGGCGGCCGGTGGGAGCAGTTCTTC. Amino acid sequence: CASSGGRWEQFF.

This clone appeared a single time. This chain links TRBV5-6 with TRBJ2-7, with TRBD2 matching over 7 bases. Germline V CDR1 and CDR2: SGHDT, YYEEEE. V lost 0 bases, J lost 4 bases, and 4 bases stayed unmatched. The CDR3 totals 14 residues. The CDR3 DNA follows: TGTGCCAGCAGCTTGGGCGGCGGGGGTTACGAGCAGTACTTC. This translates into CASSLGGGGYEQYF.

This clone came up once. This chain links TRBV7-2 with TRBJ1-2; D is undetermined. Trimming removed 5 bases at V and 2 bases at J, with 6 bases between. Germline CDR1 is SGHTA and CDR2 is FQGNSA. The CDR3 is made up of 12 amino acids. CDR3 region: CASSPQNYGYTF. The CDR3 DNA reads TGTGCCAGCAGCCCCCAGAACTATGGCTACACCTTC. The complete variable domain, with remaining parts taken from reference TRBV7-2 and TRBJ1-2, reads GAGVSQSPSNKVTEKGKDVELRCDPISGHTALYWYRQSLGQGLEFLIYFQGNSAPDKSGLPSDRFSAERTGGSVSTLTIQRTQQEDSAVYLCASSPQNYGYTFGSGTRLTVV.

The chain links TRBV10-3 to TRBJ1-2; no clear D gene. The CDR3 covers 15 residues. CDR1 ENHRY and CDR2 SYGVKD come from the germline V gene. Trimming removed 0 bases from V and 5 bases from J, with 13 bases in between. This CDR3 reads CAISESGREIYGYTF. CDR3 nucleotide sequence: TGTGCCATCAGTGAGTCGGGGAGAGAGATTTATGGCTACACCTTC.

V and J are TRBV27 and TRBJ2-7, with TRBD2 matching over 9 bases. This CDR3 has 16 residues. Germline CDR1 reads MNHEY; CDR2 reads SMNVEV (reference sequence). V lost 4 bases to trimming and J lost 0 bases; unmatched junction nucleotides: 7. Here the CDR3 reads CASSSGLAPGSYEQYF. CDR3 DNA: TGTGCCAGCAGTTCCGGACTAGCGCCCGGCTCCTACGAGCAGTACTTC.

The J gene is TRBJ1-4, the V gene TRBV28, with D perhaps matching TRBD1 (5 bases). The CDR3 contains 15 residues. CDR1 and CDR2 (germline): MDHEN, SYDVKM. Trimming stripped 1 base from V and 3 bases from J, with 9 bases between. The CDR3 region is CASSLLGVSNEKLFF. The CDR3 DNA is TGTGCCAGCAGTTTATTGGGGGTGTCTAATGAAAAACTGTTTTTT.

The chain links TRBV6-4 to TRBJ1-2, with D unclear. Between the trimmed V and J ends, which lost 0 bases and 10 bases, there was a span of 9 bases. CDR3 length: 12 amino acids. Per the germline V gene, CDR1 is MRHNA and CDR2 is SNTAGT. The CDR3 DNA follows: TGTGCCAGCAGTGACTCCGGGCAGGACTACACCTTC. Its protein product is CASSDSGQDYTF.

V gene TRBV19 combines with J gene TRBJ2-1, with D unresolved. Germline assignment: CDR1 LNHDA and CDR2 SQIVND (reference sequence). CDR3 length: 13 amino acids. Between the trimmed V and J ends, which lost 2 bases and 9 bases, there was a span of 11 bases. In DNA, the CDR3 is TGTGCCAGTAGTATAACTTTAGAACTTGAGCAGTTCTTC. Translation: CASSITLELEQFF.